This entry concerns a single TCR beta chain. These data originate in a study of blood T cell repertoires in COVID-19. Generated by immunoSEQ multiplex PCR, the TCRdb table keeps only in-frame clones and is missing some. The sample includes over 400,000 clones, roughly 85% of them seen just once. The sequence derives from a woman in her twenties or thirties with active or convalescent COVID-19. The sample taken for sequencing was peripheral blood.

CDR3 sequence (DNA): TGCGCCAGCAGCTTGGAACTAGCGGAAAACAGGTTACCCACAGATACGCAGTATTTT. Its translation is CASSLELAENRLPTDTQYF. The chain is built from TRBV5-1 and TRBJ2-3, with 8 bases that match TRBD2. The CDR3 contains 19 residues. Losses at the gene ends were 0 bases for V and 2 bases for J; bases not matched to a gene: 14. Germline V gene lookup returns CDR1 SGHRS and CDR2 YFSETQ.